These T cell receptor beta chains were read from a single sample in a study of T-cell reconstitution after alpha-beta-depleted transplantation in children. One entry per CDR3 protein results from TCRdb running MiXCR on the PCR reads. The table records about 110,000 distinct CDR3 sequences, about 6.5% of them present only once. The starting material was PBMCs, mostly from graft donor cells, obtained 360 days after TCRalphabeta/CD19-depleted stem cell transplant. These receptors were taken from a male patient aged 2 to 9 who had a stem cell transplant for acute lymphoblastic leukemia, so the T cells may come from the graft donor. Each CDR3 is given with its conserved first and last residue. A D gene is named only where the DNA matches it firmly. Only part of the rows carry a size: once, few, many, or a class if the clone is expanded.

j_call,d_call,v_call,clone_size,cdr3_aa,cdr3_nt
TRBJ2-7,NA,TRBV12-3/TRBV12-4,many,CASNRDSSYEQYF,TGTGCCAGCAACCGCGACAGCTCCTACGAGCAGTACTTC
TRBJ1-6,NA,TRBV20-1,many,CSARDRTANSPLHF,TGCAGTGCTAGAGATCGCACAGCAAATTCACCCCTCCACTTT
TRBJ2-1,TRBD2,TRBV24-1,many,CATSLAGGINEQFF,TGTGCCACCTCACTAGCGGGGGGGATAAATGAGCAGTTCTTC
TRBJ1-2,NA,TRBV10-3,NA,CAIREGVRGTYGYTF,TGTGCCATCAGGGAAGGGGTCAGGGGAACCTATGGCTACACCTTC
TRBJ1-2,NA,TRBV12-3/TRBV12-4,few,CASRLGRYYGYTF,TGTGCCAGCAGACTGGGACGGTACTATGGCTACACCTTC
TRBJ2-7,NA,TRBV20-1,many,CSARAPFMDEQYF,TGCAGTGCTAGAGCGCCATTCATGGACGAGCAGTACTTC
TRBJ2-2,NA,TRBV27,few,CASSLSRPGGELFF,TGTGCCAGCAGTTTATCGAGACCCGGCGGGGAGCTGTTTTTT
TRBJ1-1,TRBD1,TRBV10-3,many,CAISESGQGVTEAFF,TGTGCCATCAGTGAGTCGGGACAGGGGGTCACTGAAGCTTTCTTT
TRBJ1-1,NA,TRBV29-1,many,CSVAGTDMNTEAFF,TGCAGCGTGGCCGGGACGGACATGAACACTGAAGCTTTCTTT
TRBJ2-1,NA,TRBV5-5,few,CASSLFRGSRFEQFF,TGTGCCAGCAGCTTGTTCCGGGGCTCGAGATTCGAGCAGTTCTTC
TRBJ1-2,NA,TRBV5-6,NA,CASSSDRGTWGYTF,TGTGCCAGCAGCTCAGATCGCGGGACTTGGGGCTACACCTTC
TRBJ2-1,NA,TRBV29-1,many,CSVGSALPYNEQFF,TGCAGCGTTGGGAGCGCTCTCCCCTACAATGAGCAGTTCTTC
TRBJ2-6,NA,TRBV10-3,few,CAIRELQGLIGSGANVLTF,TGTGCCATCAGGGAGTTACAGGGTTTAATTGGCTCCGGGGCCAACGTCCTGACTTTC
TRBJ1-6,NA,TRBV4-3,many,CASSQAGGHYNSPLHF,TGCGCCAGCAGCCAAGCGGGCGGCCACTATAATTCACCCCTCCACTTT
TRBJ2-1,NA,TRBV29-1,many,CSVPSGGGFSSYNEQFF,TGCAGCGTACCTTCTGGTGGGGGGTTTAGCTCCTACAATGAGCAGTTCTTC
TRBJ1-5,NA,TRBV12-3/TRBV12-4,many,CASSFLAANQPQHF,TGTGCCAGCAGTTTCTTGGCAGCTAATCAGCCCCAGCATTTT
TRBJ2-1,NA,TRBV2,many,CASNGGVNEQFF,TGTGCCAGCAATGGGGGAGTTAATGAGCAGTTCTTC
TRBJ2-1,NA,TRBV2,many,CAIDERLAGGGEQFF,TGTGCCATCGACGAACGCCTAGCTGGGGGAGGTGAGCAGTTCTTC
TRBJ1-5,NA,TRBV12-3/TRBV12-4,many,CASSLAGTQPQHF,TGTGCCAGCAGTTTAGCAGGGACCCAGCCCCAGCATTTT
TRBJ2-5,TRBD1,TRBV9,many,CASSVEGEQGARETQYF,TGTGCCAGCAGCGTAGAAGGTGAACAGGGGGCGCGGGAGACCCAGTACTTC
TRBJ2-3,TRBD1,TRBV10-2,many,CASSESRNTGGSTDTQYF,TGCGCCAGCAGTGAGTCCCGGAACACAGGGGGCAGCACAGATACGCAGTATTTT
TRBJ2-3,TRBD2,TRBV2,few,CASSETSGDTDTQYF,TGTGCCAGCAGTGAAACTAGCGGGGACACAGATACGCAGTATTTT
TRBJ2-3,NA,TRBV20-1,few,CSAPAEDTQYF,TGCAGTGCTCCCGCGGAAGATACGCAGTATTTT
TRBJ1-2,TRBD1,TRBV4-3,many,CASSDGQGASYGYTF,TGCGCCAGCAGCGACGGACAGGGGGCGTCATATGGCTACACCTTC
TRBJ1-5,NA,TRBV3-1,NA,CASSQRAGSTQPQHF,TGTGCCAGCAGCCAACGGGCAGGGAGCACTCAGCCCCAGCATTTT
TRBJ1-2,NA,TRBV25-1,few,CASSEYRQDGYTF,TGTGCCAGCAGTGAATATAGGCAGGATGGCTACACCTTC
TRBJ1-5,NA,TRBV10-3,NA,CAIGDQGVSNQPQHF,TGTGCCATCGGGGACCAAGGTGTTAGCAATCAGCCCCAGCATTTT
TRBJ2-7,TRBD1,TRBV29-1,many,CSVEMRDRAPYEQYF,TGCAGCGTTGAAATGAGGGACAGGGCCCCCTACGAGCAGTACTTC
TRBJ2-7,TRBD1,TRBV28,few,CANSLGGRGNYEQYF,TGTGCCAACAGCCTCGGTGGCAGGGGGAACTACGAGCAGTACTTC
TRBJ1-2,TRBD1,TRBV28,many,CASSSDRAGYTF,TGTGCCAGCAGTTCGGACAGGGCTGGCTACACCTTC
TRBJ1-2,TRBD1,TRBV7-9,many,CASSLQQGIYGYTF,TGTGCCAGCAGCCTACAACAGGGGATCTATGGCTACACCTTC
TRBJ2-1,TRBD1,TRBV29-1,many,CSVLGQGAMGQFF,TGCAGCGTTCTAGGACAGGGGGCAATGGGGCAGTTCTTC
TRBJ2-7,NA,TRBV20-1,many,CSARGGRSYEQYF,TGCAGTGCTAGAGGCGGACGGTCCTACGAGCAGTACTTC
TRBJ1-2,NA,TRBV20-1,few,CSAREQWYGYTF,TGCAGTGCTAGAGAGCAGTGGTATGGCTACACCTTC
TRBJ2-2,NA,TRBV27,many,CASSFNGELFF,TGTGCCAGCAGTTTCAACGGGGAGCTGTTTTTT
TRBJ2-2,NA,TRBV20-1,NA,CSARDRAGTGELFF,TGCAGTGCTAGAGATAGGGCAGGCACCGGGGAGCTGTTTTTT
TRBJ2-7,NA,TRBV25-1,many,CASSPGGGEQYF,TGTGCCAGCAGTCCCGGGGGAGGCGAGCAGTACTTC
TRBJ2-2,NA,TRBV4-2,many,CASSQGERLNTGELFF,TGTGCCAGCAGCCAAGGGGAACGGCTGAACACCGGGGAGCTGTTTTTT
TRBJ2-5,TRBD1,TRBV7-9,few,CASSLAWRTGGRDNPETQYF,TGTGCCAGCAGCTTAGCGTGGAGGACAGGGGGCCGGGATAACCCAGAGACCCAGTACTTC
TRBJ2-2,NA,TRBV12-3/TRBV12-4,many,CASKLGVFTGELFF,TGTGCCAGCAAACTCGGTGTGTTCACCGGGGAGCTGTTTTTT
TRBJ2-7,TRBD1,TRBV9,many,CASSVAGTGRDEQYF,TGTGCCAGCAGCGTAGCGGGGACAGGCCGGGACGAGCAGTACTTC
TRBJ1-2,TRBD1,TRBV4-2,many,CASSHAQGHRGRLYGYTF,TGTGCCAGCAGCCATGCCCAGGGGCACAGGGGACGGCTCTATGGCTACACCTTC
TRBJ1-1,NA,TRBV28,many,CASSLEGNTEAFF,TGTGCCAGCAGTTTGGAGGGGAACACTGAAGCTTTCTTT
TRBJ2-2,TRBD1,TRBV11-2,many,CASSLDSRQGVATGELFF,TGTGCCAGCAGCTTAGATTCGAGACAGGGAGTGGCCACCGGGGAGCTGTTTTTT